The entry that follows covers one TCR beta chain sequence. The V end was cut by 4 bases, the J end by 3 bases, with 14 bases between. This CDR3 contains 14 residues. Germline CDR1 SGHTS, CDR2 YDEGEE. The record originates from a study of blood T cell repertoires in COVID-19. Study-wide context: From the United States, Italy and Spain came samples of acute and convalescent COVID-19.

Generated by immunoSEQ multiplex PCR, the TCRdb table keeps only in-frame clones and is missing some. The table has around 250,000 clones, 90% to 95% seen once. V gene TRBV5-8 combines with J gene TRBJ2-7; tentatively, D is TRBD2 (7 bases). Sample: PBMCs or T cells enriched from blood (not recorded which). This receptor was identified in a human donor in a cohort exposed to, infected with or recovered from COVID-19 (not recorded which). The donor label of this sample is uncertain. CDR3 DNA: TGTGCCAGCAGCGCGGTGGGAGGGGGCTACGAGCAGTACTTC. Protein: CASSAVGGGYEQYF.